This T cell receptor beta chain was observed in a study of blood T cells in healthy people across ages. Findings of the study overall: Percentage of naive T cells showed a strong correlation with TCR beta diversity.

Trimming pared 0 bases from V and 10 bases from J, leaving 9 bases between. In germline, CDR1 is SGHVS, CDR2 FQNEAQ. The CDR3 sequence is 12 residues long. In this sample, this clonotype turned up a few times. Its antigen remains unidentified. Together with a sample-barcoded 5' primer, a J-beta primer mix was included in a second PCR lasting about 6 to 11 cycles. In TCRdb, the 5' RACE reads were re-called with MiXCR into one record per CDR3 protein. The sample shows 1,500,000 or so distinct CDR3 sequences, around 40% of them seen only once. The V and J genes are TRBV7-8 and TRBJ1-2; D gene uncertain. The clonotype was recovered from a woman between 18 and 30 years old in good health. The sequencing input was blood. In DNA form, the CDR3 reads TGTGCCAGCAGCTTAGCGCCAGGTTACTACACCTTC. This codes for CASSLAPGYYTF.